This T cell receptor beta chain was observed in a study of T cells in Graves' hyperthyroidism and ophthalmopathy. Looking at the study overall: Any treatment followed the collection of peripheral blood at initial diagnosis.

Study-level findings and limits: Blood shared most expanded thyroid clonotypes above 0.001.

The CDR3 extends over 19 amino acids. V lost 2 bases, J lost 0 bases, and 14 bases stayed unmatched. The germline gives CDR1 DFQATT, CDR2 SNEGSKA (reference sequence). The table lists this clonotype with many counts. Antigen: not known. Authors of the study amplified TCR beta CDR3 regions from RNA transcripts. A first-round RT-PCR of the TCR CDR3 used the HTBI primer set. TCRdb independently ran MiXCR on the multiplex PCR reads; one entry per CDR3 protein. The table has under 450,000 distinct CDR3 sequences, roughly 13% seen once. Among the patients, aged 18 to 65, hyperthyroidism was newly diagnosed and had lasted under 2 months. Based on clinical symptoms, serum thyroxine and TRAb, thyroid ultrasound and orbital computed tomography, diagnoses were reached.

This rearrangement joins TRBV20-1 to TRBJ1-4; 8 bases are a match to TRBD1. Sequences were obtained from blood. This receptor was identified in a man under 40 with Graves' hyperthyroidism that later progressed to Graves' ophthalmopathy. The CDR3 is CSARPYPGQGSATNEKLFF. As DNA, the CDR3 is TGCAGTGCTAGACCATACCCTGGACAGGGTAGTGCAACTAATGAAAAACTGTTTTTT.